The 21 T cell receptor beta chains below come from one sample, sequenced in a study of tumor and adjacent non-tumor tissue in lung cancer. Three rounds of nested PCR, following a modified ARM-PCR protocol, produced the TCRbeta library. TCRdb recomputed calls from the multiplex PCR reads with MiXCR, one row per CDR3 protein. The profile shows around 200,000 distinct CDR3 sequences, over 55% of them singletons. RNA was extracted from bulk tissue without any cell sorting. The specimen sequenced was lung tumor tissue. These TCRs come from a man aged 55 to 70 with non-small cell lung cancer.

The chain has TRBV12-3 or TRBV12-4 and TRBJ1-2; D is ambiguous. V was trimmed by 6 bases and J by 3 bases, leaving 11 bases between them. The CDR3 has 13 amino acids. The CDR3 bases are TGTGCCAGCAGGGGAGGTGGTGACTATGGCTACACCTTC. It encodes CASRGGGDYGYTF.

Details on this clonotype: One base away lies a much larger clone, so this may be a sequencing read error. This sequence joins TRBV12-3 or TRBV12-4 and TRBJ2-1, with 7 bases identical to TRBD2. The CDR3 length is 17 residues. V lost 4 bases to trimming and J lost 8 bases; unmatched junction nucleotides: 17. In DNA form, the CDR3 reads TGTGCCAGCAGTTCTCTCCGGACTATCGGGAGGAAGGATGAGCAGTTCTTC. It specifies CASSSLRTIGRKDEQFF.

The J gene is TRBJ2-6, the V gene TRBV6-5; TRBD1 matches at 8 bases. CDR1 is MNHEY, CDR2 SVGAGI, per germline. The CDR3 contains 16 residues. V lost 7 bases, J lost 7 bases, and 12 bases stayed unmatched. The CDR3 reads CASNEQGVAGANVLTF. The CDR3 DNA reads TGTGCCAGCAATGAACAGGGGGTGGCCGGTGCCAACGTCCTGACTTTC.

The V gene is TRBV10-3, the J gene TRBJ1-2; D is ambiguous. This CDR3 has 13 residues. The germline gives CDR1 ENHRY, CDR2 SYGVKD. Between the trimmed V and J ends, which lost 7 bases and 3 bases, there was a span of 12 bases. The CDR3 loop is CAITAGGDYGYTF. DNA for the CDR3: TGTGCCATCACAGCCGGCGGTGACTATGGCTACACCTTC.

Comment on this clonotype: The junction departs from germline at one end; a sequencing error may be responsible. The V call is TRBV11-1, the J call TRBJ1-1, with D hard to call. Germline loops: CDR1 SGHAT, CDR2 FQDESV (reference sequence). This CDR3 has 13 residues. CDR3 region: CANSYLRYTEAFF. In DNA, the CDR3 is TGTGCCAACAGCTATCTCAGGTACACTGAGGCTTTCTTT.

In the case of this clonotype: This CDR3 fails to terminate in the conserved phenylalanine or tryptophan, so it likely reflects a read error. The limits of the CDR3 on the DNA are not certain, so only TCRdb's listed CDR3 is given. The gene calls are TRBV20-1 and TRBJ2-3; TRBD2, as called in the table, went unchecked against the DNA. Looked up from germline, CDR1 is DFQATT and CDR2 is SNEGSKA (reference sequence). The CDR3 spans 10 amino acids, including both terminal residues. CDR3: CSARRGGSGL.

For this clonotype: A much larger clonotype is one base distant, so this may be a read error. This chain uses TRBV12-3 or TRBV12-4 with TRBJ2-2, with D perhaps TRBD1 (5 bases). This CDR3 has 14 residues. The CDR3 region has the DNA TGTGCCAGCAGTTTAGACAGGAACAGCGGGGAGCTGTTTTTT. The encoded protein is CASSLDRNSGELFF.

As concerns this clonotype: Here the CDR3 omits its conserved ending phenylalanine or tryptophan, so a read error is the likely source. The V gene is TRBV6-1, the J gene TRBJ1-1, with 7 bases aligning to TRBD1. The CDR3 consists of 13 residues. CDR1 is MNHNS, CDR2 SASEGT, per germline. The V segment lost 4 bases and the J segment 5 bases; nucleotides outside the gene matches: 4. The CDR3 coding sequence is TGTGCCAGCAGTGTTACAGGGGTAACTGAAGCTTTCGTT. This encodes CASSVTGVTEAFV.

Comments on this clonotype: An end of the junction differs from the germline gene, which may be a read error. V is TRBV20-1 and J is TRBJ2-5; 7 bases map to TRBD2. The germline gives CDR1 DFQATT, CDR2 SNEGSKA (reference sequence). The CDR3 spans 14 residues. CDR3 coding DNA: TGCAGTACTAGTAGGCTAGCGGCCCAAGAGACCCAGTACTTC. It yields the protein CSTSRLAAQETQYF.

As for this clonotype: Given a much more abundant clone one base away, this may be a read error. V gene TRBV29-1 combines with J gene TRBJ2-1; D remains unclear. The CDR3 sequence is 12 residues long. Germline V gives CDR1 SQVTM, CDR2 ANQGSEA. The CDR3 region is CSVVLSYNEQFF. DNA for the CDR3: TGCAGTGTAGTGCTATCCTACAATGAGCAGTTCTTC.

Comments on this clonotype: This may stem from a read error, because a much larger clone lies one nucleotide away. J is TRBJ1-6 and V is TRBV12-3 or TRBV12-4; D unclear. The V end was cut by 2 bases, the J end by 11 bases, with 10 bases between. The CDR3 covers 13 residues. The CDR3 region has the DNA TGTGCCAGCAGTTTAATTACGCATCCACCCCTCCACTTT. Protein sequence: CASSLITHPPLHF.

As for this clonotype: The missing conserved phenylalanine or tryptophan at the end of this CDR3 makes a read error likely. The CDR3 loop reads CASSYVSGWPRDTQYY. The CDR3 DNA reads as TGTGCCAGCAGTTACGTGAGCGGGTGGCCGCGAGATACGCAGTATTAT. This chain links TRBV6-5 with TRBJ2-3; possibly TRBD2 for D (6 bases). Deletions cut 2 bases from V and 5 bases from J, with 17 bases between. The CDR3 is made up of 16 amino acids. Germline assignment: CDR1 MNHEY and CDR2 SVGAGI.

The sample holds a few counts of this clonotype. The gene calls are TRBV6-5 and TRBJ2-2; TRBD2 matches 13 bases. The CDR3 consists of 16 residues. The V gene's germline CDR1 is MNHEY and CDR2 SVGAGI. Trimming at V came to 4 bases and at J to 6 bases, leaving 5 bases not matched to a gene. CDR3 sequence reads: CASSSRLAGGAGELFF. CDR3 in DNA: TGTGCCAGCAGTTCCCGACTAGCGGGAGGCGCCGGGGAGCTGTTTTTT.

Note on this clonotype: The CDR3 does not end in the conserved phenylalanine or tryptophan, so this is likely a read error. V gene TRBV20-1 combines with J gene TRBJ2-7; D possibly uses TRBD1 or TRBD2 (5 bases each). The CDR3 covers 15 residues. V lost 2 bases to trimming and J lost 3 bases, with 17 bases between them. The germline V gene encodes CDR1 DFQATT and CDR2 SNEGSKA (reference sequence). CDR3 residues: CSARFPQGRGYEQYL. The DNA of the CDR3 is TGCAGTGCTAGATTCCCCCAGGGACGAGGCTACGAGCAGTACCTC.

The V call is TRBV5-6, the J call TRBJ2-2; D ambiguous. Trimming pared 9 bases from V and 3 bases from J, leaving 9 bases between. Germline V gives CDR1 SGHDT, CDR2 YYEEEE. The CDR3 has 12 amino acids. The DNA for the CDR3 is TGTGCCAACAGACGGGACACCGGGGAGCTGTTTTTT. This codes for CANRRDTGELFF.

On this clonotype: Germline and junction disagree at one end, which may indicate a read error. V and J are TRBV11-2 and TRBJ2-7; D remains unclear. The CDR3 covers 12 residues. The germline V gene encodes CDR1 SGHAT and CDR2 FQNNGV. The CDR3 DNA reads TGTGCTAGCAGCTTCGTCTTCCACGAGCAGTACTTC. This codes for CASSFVFHEQYF.

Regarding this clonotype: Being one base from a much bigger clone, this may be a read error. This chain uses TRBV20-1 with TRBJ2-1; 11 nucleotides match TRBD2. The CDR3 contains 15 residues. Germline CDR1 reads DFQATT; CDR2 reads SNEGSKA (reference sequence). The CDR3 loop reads CSSRGGTSGNNEQFF. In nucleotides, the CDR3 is TGCAGTTCTAGGGGCGGGACTAGCGGAAACAATGAGCAGTTCTTC.

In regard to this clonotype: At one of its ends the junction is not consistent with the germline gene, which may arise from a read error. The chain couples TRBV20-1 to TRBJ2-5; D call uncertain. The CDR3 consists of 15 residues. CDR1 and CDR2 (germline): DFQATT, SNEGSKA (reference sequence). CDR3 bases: TGCAGTGCCAGAGATCTGCGGCAGGCCCGAGAGACCCAGTACTTC. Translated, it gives CSARDLRQARETQYF.

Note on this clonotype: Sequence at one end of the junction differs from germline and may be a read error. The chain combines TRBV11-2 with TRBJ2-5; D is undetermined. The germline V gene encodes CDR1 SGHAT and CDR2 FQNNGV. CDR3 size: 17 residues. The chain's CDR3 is CASSLGIIRTVQETHYF. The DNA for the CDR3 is TGTGCCAGCAGCTTAGGGATAATCAGGACCGTCCAAGAGACCCACTACTTC.

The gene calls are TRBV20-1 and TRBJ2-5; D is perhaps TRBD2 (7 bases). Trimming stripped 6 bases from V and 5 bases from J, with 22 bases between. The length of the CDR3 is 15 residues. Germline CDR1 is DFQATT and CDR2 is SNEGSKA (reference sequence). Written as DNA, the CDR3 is TGCAGTGCCGAGGGAGGGCCGGGAAGGGGGGAGACCCAGTACTTC. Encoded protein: CSAEGGPGRGETQYF.

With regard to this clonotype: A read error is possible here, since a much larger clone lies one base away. The CDR3 DNA is TGTTCCAGCAGCCCCCGACAGCCCCCACCCCTCCACTTT. It encodes CSSSPRQPPPLHF. The chain carries TRBV6-5 and TRBJ1-6; D is perhaps TRBD1 (5 bases). Germline V gives CDR1 MNHEY, CDR2 SVGAGI. This CDR3 comprises 13 residues.